This T cell receptor (beta chain) was recorded in a study of cytomegalovirus exposure and HLA in healthy donors (dated 2017 in TCRdb). Background on the whole study: In an earlier analysis of several hundred of the donors, 276 Gb of sequence data and 117 million unique TCR beta sequences from 180 million or so T cells were reported. Approximately 310 gigabases of sequencing data and tens of millions of unique TCR sequences were included in an early release covering roughly 600 HLA-typed donors. Of the roughly 400 genotyped donors, around 81% fell in the genetic ancestry cluster associated with self-reported Caucasian donors. The aim of the study was to test whether cataloging public T cell receptors could identify signatures of past pathogen exposure. The T cell repertoires of 666 subjects were profiled by immunosequencing and related to cytomegalovirus serostatus. A separate validation cohort of more than 100 different subjects was used in addition to the roughly 720-subject first cohort. High-throughput TCR immunosequencing, statistical association of individual TCRs with disease status, and machine learning were combined to predict cytomegalovirus infection status. A later analysis re-analyzed previously published TCR beta repertoires from several hundred donors and added high-resolution HLA genotyping to study TCR occurrence patterns. In the later analysis, no new phenotypic data were used to find candidate immune exposures; instead, reliance was placed on TCR beta sequences and their occurrence across donors. An earlier analysis of approximately 580 of the donors used high-throughput TCR beta sequencing to judge whether each TCR beta V gene segment behaved as functional or pseudogenic. Alongside the repertoire data, information on donor age, sex, ethnicity and CMV serostatus was compiled. A later genetic analysis used genome-wide SNP genotypes for 398 of the 666 donors, treating that subset as a discovery cohort. All discovery cohort repertoires had been generated using a single sequencing platform. Class I and class II HLA loci were covered by the typing at four-digit resolution. Typing coverage varied by locus: about 629-630 donors for A, B, C, DRB1 and DQB1; roughly 500 for DQA1; over 600 for DPA1; 450 to 480 for DPB1. About 5 DR-DQ haplotypes were handled as single units for association and clustering, since linkage in the cohort was strong. Across some 400 genotyped donors of the cohort, an average of about 220,000 unique TCR beta nucleotide sequences per donor were sequenced, and approximately 17% of those sequences were non-productive.

Worth noting for this clone: Its target antigen remains unknown. There are no base qualities to consult, and no much larger clone falls within one base.

There are 14 amino acids in the CDR3, from cysteine to phenylalanine inclusive. CDR3 DNA only is kept here, 42 bases in frame from base 1. V has 6 bases trimmed and J has 4 bases trimmed; junction bases matching no gene number 1. CDR1 and CDR2, looked up from the germline V gene, are SNHLY and FYNNEI. Overall results and qualifications from the work: Correlated functional status among segregating V segments might reflect linkage disequilibrium, but an unknown experimental factor could not be ruled out. At a false discovery rate of 0.05, a later analysis linked 16,951 TCR beta sequences to specific HLA alleles. A cluster of highly shared sequence variants was judged likely to be a technical artifact of the sequencing pipeline. The 87-base-pair reads could not distinguish some IMGT-functional V segments, including TRBV6-2 and TRBV6-3, so those segments were excluded. Compared with the roughly 700-donor mean, donors in an Asian-associated ancestry cluster had fewer N-insertions in productive TCRs, according to a later genetic analysis. The cohort was sequenced for TCR beta chains only, and without alpha or paired-chain data the features that could be detected were limited. Cytomegalovirus status was reported to be diagnosed by the classifier with high specificity and sensitivity in both the original and validation cohorts. It was suggested by the authors that the approach could potentially be generalized to other disease states and immunological phenotypes. In a later analysis, TCR association rates were found to vary across HLA loci, with the most associated TCRs seen for DRB1 alleles and the fewest for HLA-C alleles. About 17 rarely observed V segments, including chromosome 9 orphons, were excluded from the earlier analysis of some 590 of the donors because counts were too low. Sequencing depth was assumed to be roughly uniform across donors in the presence/absence analyses, though that assumption may not hold. In a later analysis, HLA-associated TCR beta chains showed more clonal expansion and lower generation probabilities than non-associated chains that were equally common. While some public TCRs were present in many individuals, most TCR sequences turned up only very rarely across donors. Immune exposure information for the cohort was limited to CMV serostatus. A later analysis found that most CMV-associated TCR beta chains appeared HLA-restricted, with HLA associations seemingly driven largely by CMV exposure. Because HLA typing was missing for some donors at each locus, association tests included only the typed subset. In an earlier analysis of 587 of the donors, most TCR beta V segments appeared in productive rearrangements about 87% or about 30% of the time, broadly matching IMGT annotations. A later analysis reported that several top co-occurrence clusters appeared linked to parvovirus B19, influenza, CMV and Epstein-Barr virus. When HLA alleles, especially DR and DQ, strongly co-occurred, TCR associations were difficult to assign to individual alleles. In a later genetic analysis, a missense DCLRE1C variant was associated with V-gene and J-gene trimming of TCR beta chains, and the association was replicated in an independent cohort. A further reported finding was that TCR beta sequences accurately predicted the HLA-A and HLA-B alleles for most subjects in the first cohort. In vitro tests confirmed that a few of the cytomegalovirus-associated TCR beta chains recognize cytomegalovirus antigens. A total of fewer than 200 TCR beta chains were listed by the study as associated with cytomegalovirus.

Library construction relied on the immunoSEQ multiplex PCR assay. A mixture of 60 forward primers for TCR Vbeta segments and 13 reverse primers for TCR Jbeta segments was used in the multiplex PCR. A multiplex PCR assay on genomic DNA amplified the CDR3 region of rearranged TCR beta genes. The Illumina HiSeq System was used to sequence the amplified TCR beta libraries as 87-base-pair reads. Per the authors' processing: A later analysis counted approximately 84 million unique TCR beta chains across the 666 repertoires, and around 12 million of these chains were shared by at least two donors. Raw reads were error-corrected and collapsed into unique sequences with a nearest-neighbor algorithm that merged closely related sequences to remove PCR and sequencing errors. Alignment of CDR3 sequences to IMGT reference sequences was used to assign V, D and J gene segments. For a sequence to be retained, a match of at least six nucleotides was required to both a V gene segment and a J gene segment. A rearrangement was called productive if the CDR3 had no stop codons and remained in frame with V and J, and every other rearrangement was called non-productive. Following IMGT convention, CDR3 was defined as the stretch from the second conserved V-encoded cysteine to the conserved J-encoded phenylalanine. In an earlier analysis of more than 550 of the donors, sequences lacking an unambiguous match to a single V gene segment were excluded. An earlier analysis of several hundred of the donors called V segments functional above 56.7% productive rearrangements and segregating when the between-donor standard deviation exceeded 5%. A statistical classification framework was developed to diagnose cytomegalovirus status using the catalog of TCR beta chain sequences. In a later analysis, TCR nucleotide sequences were compared against IMGT/GENE-DB human TR gene sequences so that V and J genes could be assigned. Using the TCRdist pipeline, a later analysis assigned CDR3 sequences along with most-parsimonious VDJ recombination scenarios. In a later analysis, each TCR beta chain was defined by its CDR3 amino acid sequence together with its V-gene family, and reads without a unique V-gene family were excluded. A later analysis removed roughly 590 highly shared, low-generation-probability nucleotide sequences to deal with suspected cross-contamination and a sequencing artifact. In a later analysis, a clonal expansion index for each public chain was calculated from normalized within-repertoire ranks of inferred template counts. In a later analysis, generation probabilities were computed using a VDJ recombination model fitted to out-of-frame rearrangements, and the results were checked against IGoR. A later analysis scored TCR-TCR, TCR-HLA and TCR-CMV co-occurrence with hypergeometric tests, applying a repertoire-size bias correction to TCR pairs. In a later analysis, false discovery rates were estimated by permuting HLA or CMV assignments 20 times. In a later analysis, co-occurring TCRs were grouped using DBSCAN, and TCRdist sequence similarity was added for clustering within HLA-allele-positive subsets. Repertoires with fewer than 30,000 or more than 120,000 public chains, plus five repertoires with anomalous nucleotide sharing, were excluded from co-occurrence clustering. TCRdb mirrors the immuneACCESS table, restricted to in-frame sequences. Some clones are absent from its copies; in checked studies, under half trace to an unresolved V gene, and the reason for the others is unknown. From that table come the V and J calls and clone size; the DNA was used to work out D and trimming. This sample has almost 200,000 clones in its table, and 85% of those were observed once. Approximately 2.2% of the sample is taken by the ten largest.

In total, more than 500 healthy bone marrow donors made up the cohort. All cohort members were sampled while nominally healthy, although unrecorded immune exposures were likely present. The donor was CMV seronegative and was included in the group of a few hundred seronegative cohort members. Every donor gave a peripheral blood sample, and the peripheral blood mononuclear cells from that sample were used for TCR beta sequencing. Genomic DNA extraction from the blood cell samples was performed with the Qiagen DNeasy Blood Extraction Kit. Sequenced: PBMCs. The receptor's source is a woman between 50 and 59 years old in good health and CMV-seronegative. The sequence joins TRBV2 to TRBJ2-2; 11 middle bases align to TRBD1. The CDR3 region reads CASRGTGGTGELFF. The nucleotide sequence reads TGTGCCAGCAGGGGGACAGGGGGCACCGGGGAGCTGTTTTTT. Reference TRBV2 and TRBJ2-2 proteins supply the regions before and after the CDR3; the full variable domain is: EPEVTQTPSHQVTQMGQEVILRCVPISNHLYFYWYRQILGQKVEFLVSFYNNEISEKSEIFDDQFSVERPDGSNFTLKIRSTKLEDSAMYFCASRGTGGTGELFFGEGSRLTVL.